The T cell receptor beta chain under discussion was sequenced for a study of blood T cell repertoires in COVID-19. V was clipped by 1 base and J by 0 bases, with 9 bases between them. This CDR3 region has 15 residues. CDR1 and CDR2 (germline): LGHNA, YSLEER. As handled by the study authors: Reference gene primer amplification gave nucleated cell count estimates. Generated by immunoSEQ multiplex PCR, the TCRdb table keeps only in-frame clones and is missing some. The V and J calls and clone size were taken over from that table, and D and trimming were inferred from the DNA. The table lists more than 110,000 clones, about 89% of them singletons, with 2.5% to 3% in the top ten.

This sequence was found in a man aged 55 to 70 with active or convalescent COVID-19. Specimen: peripheral blood. The V and J genes are TRBV4-3 and TRBJ1-1; D is ambiguous. The CDR3 coding sequence is TGCGCCAGCAGCCAAGTGTACAAGTTGAACACTGAAGCTTTCTTT. Residues: CASSQVYKLNTEAFF.